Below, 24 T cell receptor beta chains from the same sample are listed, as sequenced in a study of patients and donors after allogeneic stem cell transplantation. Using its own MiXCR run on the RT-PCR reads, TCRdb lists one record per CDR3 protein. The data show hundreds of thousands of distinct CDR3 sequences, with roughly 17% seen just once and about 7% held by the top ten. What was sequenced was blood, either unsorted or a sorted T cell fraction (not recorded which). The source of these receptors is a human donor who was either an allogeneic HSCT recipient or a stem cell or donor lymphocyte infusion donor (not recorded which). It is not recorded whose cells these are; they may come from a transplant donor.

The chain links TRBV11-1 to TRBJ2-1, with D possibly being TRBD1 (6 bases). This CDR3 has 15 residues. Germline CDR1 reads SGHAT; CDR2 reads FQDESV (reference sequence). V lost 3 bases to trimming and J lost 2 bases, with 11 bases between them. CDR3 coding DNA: TGTGCCAGCAGCTTTTCAGGGGAAACCTACAATGAGCAGTTCTTC. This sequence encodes CASSFSGETYNEQFF.

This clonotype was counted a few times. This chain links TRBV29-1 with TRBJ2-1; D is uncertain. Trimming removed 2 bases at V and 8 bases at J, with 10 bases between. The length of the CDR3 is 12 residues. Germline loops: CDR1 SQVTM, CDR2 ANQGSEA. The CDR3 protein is CSVESSIDEQFF. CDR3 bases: TGCAGCGTTGAATCCAGCATCGATGAGCAGTTCTTC.

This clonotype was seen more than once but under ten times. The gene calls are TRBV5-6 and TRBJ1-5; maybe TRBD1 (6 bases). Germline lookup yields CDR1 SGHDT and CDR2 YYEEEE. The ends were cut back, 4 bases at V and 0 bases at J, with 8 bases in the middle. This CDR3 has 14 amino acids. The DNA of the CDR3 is TGTGCCAGCAGCCGGACAGATAGCAATCAGCCCCAGCATTTT. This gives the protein CASSRTDSNQPQHF.

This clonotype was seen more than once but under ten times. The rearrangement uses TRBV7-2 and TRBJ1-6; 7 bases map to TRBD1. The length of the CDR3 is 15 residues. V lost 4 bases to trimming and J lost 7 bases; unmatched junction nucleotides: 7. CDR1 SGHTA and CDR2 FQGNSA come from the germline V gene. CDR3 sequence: CASSWRGLGNSPLHF. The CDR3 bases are TGTGCCAGCAGCTGGAGGGGGCTGGGGAATTCACCCCTCCACTTT. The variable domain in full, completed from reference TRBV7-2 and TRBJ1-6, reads GAGVSQSPSNKVTEKGKDVELRCDPISGHTALYWYRQSLGQGLEFLIYFQGNSAPDKSGLPSDRFSAERTGGSVSTLTIQRTQQEDSAVYLCASSWRGLGNSPLHFGNGTRLTVT.

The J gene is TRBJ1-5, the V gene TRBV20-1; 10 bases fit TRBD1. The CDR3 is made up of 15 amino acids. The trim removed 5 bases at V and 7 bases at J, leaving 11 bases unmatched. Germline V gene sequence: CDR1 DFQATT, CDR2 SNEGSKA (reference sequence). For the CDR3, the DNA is TGCAGTGCTGGCCAGGGACAGGGGAGAAGGCAGCCCCAGCATTTT. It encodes CSAGQGQGRRQPQHF.

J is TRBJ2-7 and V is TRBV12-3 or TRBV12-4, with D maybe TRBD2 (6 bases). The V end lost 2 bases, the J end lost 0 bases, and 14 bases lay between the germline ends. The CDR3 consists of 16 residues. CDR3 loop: CASSLRGLYGSYEQYF. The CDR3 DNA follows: TGTGCCAGCAGTTTAAGGGGACTGTACGGCTCCTACGAGCAGTACTTC.

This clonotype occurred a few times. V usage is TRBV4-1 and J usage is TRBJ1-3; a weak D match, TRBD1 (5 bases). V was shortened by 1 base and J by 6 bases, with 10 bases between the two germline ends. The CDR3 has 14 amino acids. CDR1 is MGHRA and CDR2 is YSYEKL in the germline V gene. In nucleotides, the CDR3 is TGCGCCAGCAGCCAAGGGGACGGCAAAAACACCATATATTTT. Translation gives CASSQGDGKNTIYF.

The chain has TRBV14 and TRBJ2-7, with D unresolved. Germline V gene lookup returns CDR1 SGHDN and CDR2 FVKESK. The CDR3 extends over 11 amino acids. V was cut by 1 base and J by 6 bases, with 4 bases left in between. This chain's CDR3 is CASSQGPEQYF. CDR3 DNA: TGTGCCAGCAGCCAAGGTCCCGAGCAGTACTTC.

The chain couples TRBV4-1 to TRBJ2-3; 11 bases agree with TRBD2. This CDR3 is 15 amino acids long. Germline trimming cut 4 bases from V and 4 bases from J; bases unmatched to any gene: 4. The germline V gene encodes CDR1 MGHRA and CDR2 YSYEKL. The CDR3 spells CASSPSSGGPDTQYF. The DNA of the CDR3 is TGCGCCAGCAGCCCCTCTAGCGGGGGGCCAGATACGCAGTATTTT.

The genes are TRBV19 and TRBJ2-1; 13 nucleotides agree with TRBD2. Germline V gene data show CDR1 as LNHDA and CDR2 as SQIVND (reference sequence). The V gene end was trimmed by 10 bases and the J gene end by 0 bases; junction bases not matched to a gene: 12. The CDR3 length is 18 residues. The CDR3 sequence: CATDQRTSGSISYNEQFF. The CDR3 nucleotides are TGTGCCACCGATCAAAGGACTAGCGGGAGTATCTCCTACAATGAGCAGTTCTTC.

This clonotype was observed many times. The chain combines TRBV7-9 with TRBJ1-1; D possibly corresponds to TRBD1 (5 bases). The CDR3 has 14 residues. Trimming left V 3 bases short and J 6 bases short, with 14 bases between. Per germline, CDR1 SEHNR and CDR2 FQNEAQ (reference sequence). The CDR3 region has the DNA TGTGCCAGCAGCTTTGGGGGACCGACGTCTGAAGCTTTCTTT. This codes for CASSFGGPTSEAFF.

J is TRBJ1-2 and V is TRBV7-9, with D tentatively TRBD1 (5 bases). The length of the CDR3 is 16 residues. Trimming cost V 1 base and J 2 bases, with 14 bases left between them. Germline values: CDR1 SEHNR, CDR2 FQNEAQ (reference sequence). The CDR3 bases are TGTGCCAGCAGCTTAGAGCGGTGGGGACCGAACTATGGCTACACCTTC. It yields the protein CASSLERWGPNYGYTF.

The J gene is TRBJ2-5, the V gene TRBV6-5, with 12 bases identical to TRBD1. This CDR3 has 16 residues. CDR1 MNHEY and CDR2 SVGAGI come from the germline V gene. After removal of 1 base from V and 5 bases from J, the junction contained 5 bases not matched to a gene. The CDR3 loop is CASSYYGTGGWETQYF. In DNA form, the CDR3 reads TGTGCCAGCAGTTACTATGGGACAGGGGGCTGGGAGACCCAGTACTTC.

CDR3 in DNA: TGTGCCAGCAGCGCGGACGTGGAAGAGACCCAGTACTTC. Protein: CASSADVEETQYF. The V and J genes are TRBV9 and TRBJ2-5, with D uncertain. CDR1 and CDR2 (germline): SGDLS, YYNGEE. The CDR3 consists of 13 residues. V lost 3 bases and J lost 3, with 9 bases in between.

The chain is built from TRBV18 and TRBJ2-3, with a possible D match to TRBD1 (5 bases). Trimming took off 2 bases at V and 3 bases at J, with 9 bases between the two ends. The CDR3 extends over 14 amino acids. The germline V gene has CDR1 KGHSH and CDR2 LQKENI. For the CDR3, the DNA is TGTGCCAGCTCACCAAACCCAGGGACAGATACGCAGTATTTT. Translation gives CASSPNPGTDTQYF.

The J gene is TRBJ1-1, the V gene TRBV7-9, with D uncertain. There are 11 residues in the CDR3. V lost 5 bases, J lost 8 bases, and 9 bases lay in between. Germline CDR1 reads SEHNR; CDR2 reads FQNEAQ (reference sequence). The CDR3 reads CASSPTLEAFF. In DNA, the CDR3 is TGTGCCAGCAGCCCTACTTTAGAAGCTTTCTTT.

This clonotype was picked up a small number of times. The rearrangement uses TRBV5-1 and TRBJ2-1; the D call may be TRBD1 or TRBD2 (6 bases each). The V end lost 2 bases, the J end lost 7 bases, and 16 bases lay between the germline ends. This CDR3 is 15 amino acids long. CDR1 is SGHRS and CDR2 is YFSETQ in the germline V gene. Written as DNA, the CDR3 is TGCGCCAGCAGCTTCGGCAAGGGGGGTGAGAATGAGCAGTTCTTC. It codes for CASSFGKGGENEQFF.

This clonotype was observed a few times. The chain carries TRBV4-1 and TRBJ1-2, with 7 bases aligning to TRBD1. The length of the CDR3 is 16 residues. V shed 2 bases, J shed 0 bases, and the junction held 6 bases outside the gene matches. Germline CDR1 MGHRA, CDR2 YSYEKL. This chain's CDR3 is CASSQYRGPTNYGYTF. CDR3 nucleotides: TGCGCCAGCAGCCAATACAGGGGACCCACTAACTATGGCTACACCTTC.

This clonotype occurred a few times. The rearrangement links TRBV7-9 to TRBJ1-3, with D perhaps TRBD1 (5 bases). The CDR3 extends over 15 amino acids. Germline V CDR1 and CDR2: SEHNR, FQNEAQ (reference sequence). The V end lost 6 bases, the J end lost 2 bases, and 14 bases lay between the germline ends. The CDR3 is CASSSGKLPGNTIYF. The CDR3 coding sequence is TGTGCCAGCAGTTCAGGGAAGTTGCCTGGAAACACCATATATTTT.

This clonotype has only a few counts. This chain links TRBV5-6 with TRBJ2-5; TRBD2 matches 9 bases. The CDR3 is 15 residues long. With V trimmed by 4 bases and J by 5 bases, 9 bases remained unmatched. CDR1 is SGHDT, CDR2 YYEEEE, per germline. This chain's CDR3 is CASSRGLAGQETQYF. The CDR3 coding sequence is TGTGCCAGCAGCAGGGGACTAGCAGGTCAGGAGACCCAGTACTTC.

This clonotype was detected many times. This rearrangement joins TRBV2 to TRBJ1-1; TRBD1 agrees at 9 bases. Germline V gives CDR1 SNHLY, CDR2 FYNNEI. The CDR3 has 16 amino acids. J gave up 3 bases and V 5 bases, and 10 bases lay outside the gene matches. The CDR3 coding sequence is TGTGCCAGCAGTCCTCGGGACAGGGCTTCAGACACTGAAGCTTTCTTT. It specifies CASSPRDRASDTEAFF.

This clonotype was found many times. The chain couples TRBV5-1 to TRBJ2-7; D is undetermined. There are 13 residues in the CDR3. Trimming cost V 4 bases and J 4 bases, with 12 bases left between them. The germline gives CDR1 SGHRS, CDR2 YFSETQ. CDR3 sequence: CASSQERSYEQYF. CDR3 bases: TGCGCCAGCAGCCAGGAACGATCTTACGAGCAGTACTTC.

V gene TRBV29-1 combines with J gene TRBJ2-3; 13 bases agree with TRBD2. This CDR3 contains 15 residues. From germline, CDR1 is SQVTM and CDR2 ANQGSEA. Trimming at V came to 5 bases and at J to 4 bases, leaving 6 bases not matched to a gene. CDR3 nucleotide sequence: TGCAGCGTTCAGGGACTAGCGGGATTAGCAGATACGCAGTATTTT. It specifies CSVQGLAGLADTQYF.

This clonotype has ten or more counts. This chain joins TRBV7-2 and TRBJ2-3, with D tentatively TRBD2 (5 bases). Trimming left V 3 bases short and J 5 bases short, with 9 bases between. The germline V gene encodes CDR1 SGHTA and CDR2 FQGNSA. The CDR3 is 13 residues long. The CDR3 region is CASSLGAVDTQYF. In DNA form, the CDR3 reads TGTGCCAGCAGCTTGGGAGCTGTAGATACGCAGTATTTT.